The following is a TCR beta chain sequence with its context. Germline CDR1 is ENHRY and CDR2 is SYGVKD. The CDR3 runs to 15 residues. V dropped 3 bases and J dropped 3 bases, with 15 bases sitting between them. The sample is drawn from a study of shared clonotypes between healthy human individuals. Running of the assay took place at deep level. The repertoire was sequenced with immunoSEQ multiplex PCR; TCRdb's copy has only in-frame clones and lacks some. The sample has about 680,000 clones, roughly 72% seen once. The TCR originated in a woman aged 25 to 39 in good health. Sequencing was carried out using memory CD4+ T cells sorted from blood. Sample subset: CD45RA-negative fraction. The chain is built from TRBV10-3 and TRBJ2-7; a possible D gene is TRBD2 (6 bases). The CDR3 sequence is CAISDVGGALYEQYF. The CDR3 nucleotides read TGTGCCATCAGTGATGTCGGGGGTGCCCTCTACGAGCAGTACTTC.